This T cell receptor beta chain was documented in a study of blood T cell repertoires in COVID-19. TCRdb keeps only in-frame clones here, not all; method: immunoSEQ multiplex PCR. Found here are 300,000 to 450,000 clones, roughly nine tenths of them singletons; the top ten hold approximately 0.93%. Per germline, CDR1 LNHDA and CDR2 SQIVND (reference sequence). Trimming removed 3 bases from V and 0 bases from J, with 12 bases in between. The CDR3 runs 16 residues. The chain couples TRBV19 to TRBJ1-3; no reliable D call. This receptor was taken from a woman between 25 and 40 years old who had recovered from COVID-19. Sequencing input: PBMCs or T cells enriched from blood (not recorded which). CDR3 coding DNA: TGTGCCAGTAGTATTAATGAGGTCGACTCTGGAAACACCATATATTTT. Protein: CASSINEVDSGNTIYF. Full variable domain (remainder filled in from reference TRBV19 and TRBJ1-3): DGGITQSPKYLFRKEGQNVTLSCEQNLNHDAMYWYRQDPGQGLRLIYYSQIVNDFQKGDIAEGYSVSREKKESFPLTVTSAQKNPTAFYLCASSINEVDSGNTIYFGEGSWLTVV.